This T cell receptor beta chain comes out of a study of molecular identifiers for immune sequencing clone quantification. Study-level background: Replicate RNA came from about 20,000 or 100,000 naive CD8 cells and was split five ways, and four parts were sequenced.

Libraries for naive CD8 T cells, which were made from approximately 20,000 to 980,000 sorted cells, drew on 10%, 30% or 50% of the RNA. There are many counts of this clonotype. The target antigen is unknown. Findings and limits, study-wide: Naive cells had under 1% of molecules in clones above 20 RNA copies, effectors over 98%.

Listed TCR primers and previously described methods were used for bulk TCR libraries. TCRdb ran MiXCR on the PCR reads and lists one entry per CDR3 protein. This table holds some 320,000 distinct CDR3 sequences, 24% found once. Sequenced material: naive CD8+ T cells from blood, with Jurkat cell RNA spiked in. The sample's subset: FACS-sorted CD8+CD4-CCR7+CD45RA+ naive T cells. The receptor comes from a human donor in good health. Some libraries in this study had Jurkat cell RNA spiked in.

CDR3 protein: CASSLSFRSLLFTDTQYF. Here the CDR3 DNA reads TGTGCCAGCAGCTTGTCTTTCAGGTCTCTCCTATTCACAGATACGCAGTATTTT. The rearrangement links TRBV5-6 to TRBJ2-3; the D is unclear. The CDR3 is 18 amino acids. From germline, CDR1 is SGHDT and CDR2 YYEEEE. V was trimmed by 1 base and J by 2 bases, leaving 20 bases between them.